This T cell receptor (beta chain) comes out of a study of blood T cell repertoires in COVID-19. Study summary: Sites in the United States, Italy and Spain provided acute and convalescent COVID-19 samples. PBMCs, B-cell-depleted T cells, or T cells were the source of the cDNA or gDNA that made up the material.

Looked up from germline, CDR1 is MRHNA and CDR2 is SNTAGT. The CDR3 extends over 12 amino acids. The V and J ends lost 2 bases and 7 bases respectively, with 8 bases between them. The method was immunoSEQ multiplex PCR; TCRdb's version includes in-frame clones alone and lacks a portion of them. The table records roughly 230,000 clones, 85% to 90% of them present only once. Adults between roughly 18 and 95 years of age took part from more than 20 US areas. The TCR originated in a woman younger than 45 with acute COVID-19. The sequenced material came from PBMCs or T cells enriched from blood (not recorded which). V gene TRBV6-4 combines with J gene TRBJ1-2; D call uncertain. CDR3 region: CASSDPGGGYTF. The DNA for the CDR3 is TGTGCCAGCAGTGACCCGGGTGGTGGCTACACCTTC.